These T cell receptor beta chains were read from a single sample in a study of blood T cell repertoires in COVID-19. Sequenced by immunoSEQ multiplex PCR; TCRdb stores in-frame clones only, minus some. Seen here are 140,000 to 150,000 clones, roughly 90% observed once, and the top ten hold 1.2%. The specimen sequenced was PBMCs or T cells enriched from blood (not recorded which). Receptors were obtained from a woman between 25 and 40 years old with acute COVID-19. The CDR3 runs from the conserved cysteine through the conserved F or W. Clone size is shown for a subset of rows, as once, few, many or a class of expanded clone.

clone_size v_call cdr3_aa
once TRBV28 CASSRDRAGANVLTF
NA TRBV28 CASSLRLYGYTF
NA TRBV3-1/TRBV3-2 CASSSSGRVNNEQFF
NA TRBV6-2/TRBV6-3 CASSIRSDGDTQYF
NA TRBV5-1 CASSRAPGSTEKLFF
once TRBV18 CASSQNQLRAVSTDTQYF
NA TRBV11-2 CASSAGQGRTEAFF
NA TRBV27 CASRFRGGVYEQYF
NA TRBV5-6 CASSPGQGRVNTEAFF
NA TRBV18 CASSPLSGISYNEQFF
NA TRBV19 CASTPRSGGYTF
NA TRBV14 CASSQMRETQYF
NA TRBV6-5 CASSYPRGVGRNTIYF
NA TRBV27 CASSLWDSQETQYF
once TRBV29-1 CSYTTREGNQPQHF
NA TRBV19 CASKGTKDSGNTIYF
NA TRBV10-3 CAISRQAGDTDTQYF
NA TRBV10-3 CAISESGATSYNEQFF